The T cell receptor (beta chain) described here comes from a study of blood T cell repertoires in COVID-19 (dated by TCRdb to the early 2020s). In the study overall: Samples from collaborators originated in the United States, Italy and Spain and spanned both the acute and convalescent phases of COVID-19. The material from the prospective study consisted of cDNA or gDNA derived from T cells, B-cell-depleted T cells, or PBMCs. Deeply sampled blood TCRbeta repertoires from subjects exposed to, actively infected with, or recovered from COVID-19 were included in the dataset. The repertoires were released in a freely available public database intended as a resource for research on the immune response to SARS-CoV-2. The samples were drawn from the first 160 participants of the ongoing ImmuneRACE study and from some 1,300 subjects provided by 6 global collaborators. The sample metadata nearly always contained a de-identified subject ID, COVID-19 status, age in years and sex. Where HLA class I and class II types were available, the types were taken from metadata supplied by the sample provider, not from assay-based typing. Study-wide conclusions, independent of this receptor: How much clinical and demographic metadata was included differed by source and by participant, and the metadata was provided uncurated.

CDR1 SGHRS and CDR2 YFSETQ were looked up in the germline V gene. From the cysteine through the phenylalanine, the CDR3 covers 17 amino acids. Of the read, only the CDR3 DNA is kept; its 51 bases are in frame from base 1. From V the trimming removes 4 bases and from J it removes 1 base, while the gene matches leave 6 bases of the junction unaccounted for. Enrolling through a virtual design, the prospective study's participants ranged in age from roughly 18 to 89 years and lived across some 23 United States geographic areas. In the prospective study, cohorts were assigned on the basis of participant-reported clinical history obtained from a screening survey and a study questionnaire. Recovered participants in ImmuneRACE Cohort 3 were defined as having two consecutive negative NP/OP PCR tests, clearance from a healthcare professional, or resolution of symptoms. Mobile phlebotomists in the prospective study collected whole blood, serum and a nasopharyngeal or oropharyngeal swab from every participant. Over a 2-month period, participants in the prospective study had the option of providing additional blood draws and questionnaires. Prospective study blood samples were shipped either frozen or at room temperature before DNA extraction.

The immunoSEQ Assay, a bias-controlled multiplex PCR, was used to amplify TCRbeta CDR3 regions from genomic DNA. The original pipeline was this. The number of nucleated cells in each sample was estimated by amplification of reference gene primers within the assay. Sequence reads were collapsed and filtered to measure the absolute abundance of every unique TCRbeta CDR3 rearrangement. For each sample, productive Simpson clonality was calculated as the square root of Simpson's diversity index across productive rearrangements. TCRdb took over this immuneACCESS table, retaining in-frame rearrangements with V and J assigned. Such tables are incomplete; in checked studies, under half of the missing clones stem from an unresolved V gene, and the remainder is unexplained. Clonal size and the V and J genes are those of that table, whereas D and trimming came from the DNA. This sample comprises over 200,000 clones, 70% to 90% of them detected only once. 15% to 19% of the sample goes to the ten largest clones.

Of note for this clone: The antigen it binds to is not known. It has no much larger one-base neighbor in the sample; base qualities were not kept.

This clonotype originated in a man aged 18 to 30 who had recovered from COVID-19. Sequenced material: PBMCs or T cells enriched from blood (not recorded which). In this chain, TRBV5-1 is recombined with TRBJ2-1, with 12 middle bases fitting TRBD2. DNA sequence: TGCGCCAGCAGCCCCCTGACTAGCGGGGGATCCTACAATGAGCAGTTCTTC. This gives the protein CASSPLTSGGSYNEQFF. Outside the CDR3, residues come from the reference TRBV5-1 and TRBJ2-1 proteins, so the full variable domain is: KAGVTQTPRYLIKTRGQQVTLSCSPISGHRSVSWYQQTPGQGLQFLFEYFSETQRNKGNFPGRFSGRQFSNSRSEMNVSTLELGDSALYLCASSPLTSGGSYNEQFFGPGTRLTVL.